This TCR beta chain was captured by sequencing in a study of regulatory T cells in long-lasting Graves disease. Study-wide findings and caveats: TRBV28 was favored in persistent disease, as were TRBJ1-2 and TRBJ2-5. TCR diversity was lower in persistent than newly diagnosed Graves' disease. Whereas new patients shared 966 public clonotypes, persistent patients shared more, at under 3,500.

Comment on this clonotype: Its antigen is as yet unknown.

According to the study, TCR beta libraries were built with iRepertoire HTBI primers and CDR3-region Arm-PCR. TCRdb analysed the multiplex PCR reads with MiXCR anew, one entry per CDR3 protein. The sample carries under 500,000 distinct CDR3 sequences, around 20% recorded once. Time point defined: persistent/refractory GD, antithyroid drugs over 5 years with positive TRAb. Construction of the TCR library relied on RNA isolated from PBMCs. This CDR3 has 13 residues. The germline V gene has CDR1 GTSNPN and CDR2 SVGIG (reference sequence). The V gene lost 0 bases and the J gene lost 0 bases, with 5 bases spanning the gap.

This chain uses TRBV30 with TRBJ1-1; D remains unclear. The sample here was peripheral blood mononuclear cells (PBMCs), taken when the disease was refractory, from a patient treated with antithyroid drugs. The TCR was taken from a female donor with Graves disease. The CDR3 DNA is TGTGCCTGGAGTGTCGCAGTGAACACTGAAGCTTTCTTT. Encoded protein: CAWSVAVNTEAFF.